Each of the 10 T cell receptor beta chains below was sequenced from the same sample in a study of shared clonotypes between healthy human individuals. Data came from immunoSEQ multiplex PCR; TCRdb stores just in-frame clones and leaves some out. Of some 790,000 clones in the sample, approximately 77% were seen once. Specimen: memory CD4+ T cells sorted from blood. Noted subset: CD45RA-negative fraction. The origin of the receptors is a young woman in good health.

This chain links TRBV19 with TRBJ2-2; TRBD1 matches at 9 bases. The CDR3 extends over 13 amino acids. J gave up 7 bases and V 9 bases, and 6 bases lay outside the gene matches. The germline CDR1 and CDR2 sequences are LNHDA and SQIVND (reference sequence). CDR3 sequence (DNA): TGTGCCAGCCGGACAGGGGACGGCGGGGAGCTGTTTTTT. As protein: CASRTGDGGELFF.

This clone has just a few counts. This rearrangement joins TRBV21-1 to TRBJ1-5; the tabulated D call, TRBD1, remains unverified against the DNA. TRBV21-1 corresponds to a pseudogene. The CDR3 extends over 14 amino acids. The CDR3 coding sequence is TGTGCCAGCAGCCCACAGGGGGCGAATCAGCCCCAGCATTTT. Translating gives CASSPQGANQPQHF.

The V and J genes are TRBV2 and TRBJ1-5; tentative D call: TRBD1 (5 bases). Germline lookup yields CDR1 SNHLY and CDR2 FYNNEI. V gave up 5 bases and J gave up 4 bases, with 15 bases separating them. CDR3 size: 15 residues. The CDR3 spells CASSKEPGGNQPQHF. CDR3 nucleotide sequence: TGTGCCAGCAGTAAGGAGCCCGGGGGAAATCAGCCCCAGCATTTT.

V gene TRBV7-8 combines with J gene TRBJ1-5; perhaps TRBD1 as D (5 bases). The ends were cut back, 1 base at V and 1 base at J, with 8 bases in the middle. This CDR3 spans 15 amino acids. CDR1 and CDR2 from the germline V gene are SGHVS and FQNEAQ. The DNA for the CDR3 is TGTGCCAGCAGCTTAGACAGGATCAGCAATCAGCCCCAGCATTTT. Its protein product is CASSLDRISNQPQHF.

V is TRBV18 and J is TRBJ1-1, with a weak D call TRBD1 (6 bases). The CDR3 loop spans 16 amino acids. The V gene lost 2 bases and the J gene lost 4 bases, with 17 bases spanning the gap. The germline CDR1 and CDR2 sequences are KGHSH and LQKENI. The CDR3 loop reads CASSPTNQGFGTEAFF. DNA for the CDR3: TGTGCCAGCTCACCAACAAACCAGGGGTTTGGCACTGAAGCTTTCTTT.

The chain combines TRBV19 with TRBJ2-5; 9 bases are a match to TRBD2. Germline CDR1 LNHDA, CDR2 SQIVND (reference sequence). J gave up 5 bases and V 4 bases, and 8 bases lay outside the gene matches. The CDR3 loop spans 15 amino acids. The CDR3 DNA follows: TGTGCCAGTAGTACGGTAGCGGGAGAAGGGGAGACCCAGTACTTC. It specifies CASSTVAGEGETQYF.

The V and J genes are TRBV5-4 and TRBJ2-1, with TRBD1 matching 7 bases. The V and J ends lost 0 bases and 5 bases, in that order; junction bases with no gene match: 8. The CDR3 is 16 residues long. Germline loops: CDR1 SGHNT, CDR2 YYREEE (reference sequence). CDR3 sequence (DNA): TGTGCCAGCAGCTTGGACGGCAGGGGGAGAAACAATGAGCAGTTCTTC. Translation: CASSLDGRGRNNEQFF.

The chain is built from TRBV21-1 and TRBJ2-4; whether TRBD1, the table's D call, matches the DNA was not checked. TRBV21-1 is an annotated pseudogene. This CDR3 has 12 amino acids. CDR3: CASSKKYTFQYF. DNA for the CDR3: TGTGCCAGCAGCAAAAAATACACCTTCCAGTACTTC.

In the case of this clone: In the same sample, other DNA sequences code for this CDR3. The chain joins TRBV11-2 to TRBJ2-1; no clear D gene. Trimming shortened V by 3 bases and J by 8 bases, and 5 bases separated the two germline ends. The CDR3 loop spans 11 amino acids. The germline CDR1 and CDR2 sequences are SGHAT and FQNNGV. In DNA form, the CDR3 reads TGTGCCAGCAGCTTTACCGATGAGCAGTTCTTC. Its protein product is CASSFTDEQFF.

J is TRBJ2-3 and V is TRBV27; the match to TRBD2 covers 8 bases. CDR1 MNHEY and CDR2 SMNVEV come from the germline V gene (reference sequence). V shed 4 bases, J shed 0 bases, and the junction held 6 bases outside the gene matches. CDR3 length: 16 residues. The CDR3 DNA reads as TGTGCCAGCAGTTCCCTCGGGAGGGGGAGCACAGATACGCAGTATTTT. It encodes CASSSLGRGSTDTQYF.